The 32 T cell receptor beta chains below all came from one sample that was sequenced in a study of OX40 agonist ivuxolimab in advanced cancers. The data were produced by immunoSEQ multiplex PCR, yet TCRdb's version contains in-frame clones alone and is incomplete. The sample lists about 84,000 clones; roughly nine tenths were seen once. The starting material was CD4+ or CD8+ T cells sorted from blood, obtained in a trial of the OX40 agonist ivuxolimab. Source of these receptors: an adult with an advanced solid tumor such as melanoma, head and neck, liver or kidney cancer.

The genes are TRBV5-6 and TRBJ1-2; D is perhaps TRBD1 (5 bases). Germline CDR1 and CDR2: SGHDT and YYEEEE. The CDR3 loop spans 13 amino acids. V was shortened by 0 bases and J by 6 bases, with 9 bases between the two germline ends. In DNA, the CDR3 is TGTGCCAGCAGCTTGGACAGGCTAGATGGCTACACCTTC. Amino acid sequence: CASSLDRLDGYTF.

The genes are TRBV21-1 and TRBJ2-7; TRBD2 is taken as the D call from the table, unchecked against the DNA. TRBV21-1 is a known pseudogene. There are 16 residues in the CDR3. As DNA, the CDR3 is TGTGCCAGCAGCAAGGTGGGGAGGGTTTTTCCCTACGAGCAGTACTTC. Translation gives CASSKVGRVFPYEQYF.

The gene calls are TRBV6-1 and TRBJ1-1; D possibly corresponds to TRBD1 (6 bases). The CDR3 covers 18 residues. V lost 4 bases, J lost 7 bases, and 28 bases lay in between. The germline V gene encodes CDR1 MNHNS and CDR2 SASEGT. CDR3 in amino acids: CASSVANSRRIDRIEAFF. As DNA, the CDR3 is TGTGCCAGCAGTGTAGCGAACTCAAGGCGGATAGACAGGATTGAAGCTTTCTTT.

The chain uses TRBV5-1 and TRBJ2-1; 14 bases agree with TRBD2. Unmatched junction bases numbered 9, after V lost 4 bases and J lost 6 bases. Germline V gene data show CDR1 as SGHRS and CDR2 as YFSETQ. The CDR3 loop spans 17 amino acids. CDR3 bases: TGCGCCAGCAGCCCTCGACTAGCGGGGGGGCAGGGCAATGAGCAGTTCTTC. It specifies CASSPRLAGGQGNEQFF.

V usage is TRBV10-1 and J usage is TRBJ2-7; D is perhaps TRBD1 (5 bases). V dropped 8 bases and J dropped 2 bases, with 10 bases sitting between them. The germline gives CDR1 WNHNN, CDR2 SYGVQD (reference sequence). The CDR3 runs 12 residues. The CDR3, as DNA: TGCGCCAGCGGCAGGGTGCCCTACGAGCAGTACTTC. Its translation: CASGRVPYEQYF.

The chain couples TRBV7-9 to TRBJ1-3, with no clear D. The length of the CDR3 is 17 residues. The V end was cut by 5 bases, the J end by 0 bases, with 17 bases between. Germline-derived CDR1 and CDR2 are SEHNR and FQNEAQ (reference sequence). CDR3 residues: CASSRRFPLSSGNTIYF. CDR3 DNA sequence: TGTGCCAGCAGCCGTAGGTTTCCCTTATCCTCTGGAAACACCATATATTTT.

J is TRBJ1-1 and V is TRBV6-1; D is uncertain. This CDR3 spans 14 amino acids. Germline values: CDR1 MNHNS, CDR2 SASEGT. Trimming cost V 7 bases and J 5 bases, with 17 bases left between them. CDR3 sequence reads: CASTLDLTSTEAFF. The DNA for the CDR3 is TGTGCCAGCACTTTGGATCTTACATCTACTGAAGCTTTCTTT.

This chain joins TRBV5-1 and TRBJ2-1; tentative D call: TRBD2 (5 bases). The germline CDR1 and CDR2 sequences are SGHRS and YFSETQ. V lost 4 bases, J lost 5 bases, and 22 bases lay in between. This CDR3 spans 17 amino acids. The CDR3 DNA sequence: TGCGCCAGCAGCCACGGACTTTTCAGCCCCGTGAACAATGAGCAGTTCTTC. Protein sequence: CASSHGLFSPVNNEQFF. Full variable domain (rest looked up from reference TRBV5-1 and TRBJ2-1): KAGVTQTPRYLIKTRGQQVTLSCSPISGHRSVSWYQQTPGQGLQFLFEYFSETQRNKGNFPGRFSGRQFSNSRSEMNVSTLELGDSALYLCASSHGLFSPVNNEQFFGPGTRLTVL.

The gene calls are TRBV9 and TRBJ2-3; the match to TRBD2 covers 9 bases. V gave up 0 bases and J gave up 4 bases; unmatched junction bases: 3. The CDR3 spans 15 residues. Germline V gene data show CDR1 as SGDLS and CDR2 as YYNGEE. The CDR3 is CASSVGASGADTQYF. CDR3 nucleotides: TGTGCCAGCAGCGTAGGGGCTAGCGGGGCAGATACGCAGTATTTT. Full variable domain (rest looked up from reference TRBV9 and TRBJ2-3): DSGVTQTPKHLITATGQRVTLRCSPRSGDLSVYWYQQSLDQGLQFLIQYYNGEERAKGNILERFSAQQFPDLHSELNLSSLELGDSALYFCASSVGASGADTQYFGPGTRLTVL.

This clone was counted a few times. The J gene is TRBJ2-3, the V gene TRBV9; D unclear. There are 12 residues in the CDR3. V was cut by 4 bases and J by 0 bases, with 3 bases left in between. CDR1 and CDR2 (germline): SGDLS, YYNGEE. The CDR3 DNA sequence: TGTGCCAGCAGCAAGAGCACAGATACGCAGTATTTT. Its translation is CASSKSTDTQYF.

The CDR3 spells CASSLATSGRVEQFF. CDR3 bases: TGCGCCAGCAGCTTGGCTACTAGCGGGAGGGTTGAGCAGTTCTTC. The J gene is TRBJ2-1, the V gene TRBV5-1; the match to TRBD2 covers 13 bases. The CDR3 covers 15 residues. Germline trimming cut 0 bases from V and 9 bases from J; bases unmatched to any gene: 3. Germline V lookup: CDR1 SGHRS, CDR2 YFSETQ.

This chain joins TRBV6-1 and TRBJ2-1; TRBD2 is a possible D gene (5 bases). This CDR3 is built from 12 residues. The V and J ends lost 1 base and 9 bases respectively, with 7 bases between them. Germline CDR1 reads MNHNS; CDR2 reads SASEGT. CDR3 in amino acids: CASSEGSGEQFF. The CDR3 DNA reads as TGTGCCAGCAGTGAAGGGAGCGGTGAGCAGTTCTTC.

The chain combines TRBV6-5 with TRBJ2-7; perhaps TRBD2 as D (6 bases). V gave up 4 bases and J gave up 5 bases, with 21 bases separating them. The CDR3 covers 16 residues. Per germline, CDR1 MNHEY and CDR2 SVGAGI. This CDR3 is CASSSRRRARRDEQYF. The CDR3 DNA reads as TGTGCCAGCAGTTCCCGGAGGAGGGCCCGAAGGGACGAGCAGTACTTC.

This clone was picked up one time. The chain combines TRBV29-1 with TRBJ2-5; unclear D gene. The length of the CDR3 is 10 residues. Germline V gene sequence: CDR1 SQVTM, CDR2 ANQGSEA. V was pared by 6 bases and J by 5 bases, with 7 bases between. CDR3 sequence (DNA): TGCAGCGTAGCAACGGAGACCCAGTACTTC. It encodes CSVATETQYF. Combining the CDR3 with reference TRBV29-1 and TRBJ2-5 gives the whole variable domain SAVISQKPSRDICQRGTSLTIQCQVDSQVTMMFWYRQQPGQSLTLIATANQGSEATYESGFVIDKFPISRPNLTFSTLTVSNMSPEDSSIYLCSVATETQYFGPGTRLLVL.

V and J are TRBV7-3 and TRBJ2-3; D is possibly TRBD2 (5 bases). Between the trimmed V and J ends, which lost 5 bases and 1 base, there was a span of 16 bases. Looked up from germline, CDR1 is SGHTA and CDR2 is FQGTGA. The CDR3 runs to 16 residues. CDR3 residues: CASSDLALGGTDTQYF. The CDR3 coding sequence is TGTGCCAGCAGCGACCTAGCACTGGGAGGCACAGATACGCAGTATTTT.

The chain combines TRBV5-1 with TRBJ1-5; D is possibly TRBD1 (5 bases). Trimming pared 0 bases from V and 6 bases from J, leaving 10 bases between. Germline assignment: CDR1 SGHRS and CDR2 YFSETQ. This CDR3 has 14 amino acids. The CDR3 sequence is CASSLVGGSQPQHF. CDR3 DNA: TGCGCCAGCAGCTTGGTCGGGGGATCTCAGCCCCAGCATTTT.

To note about this clone: The same CDR3 arises from other DNA sequences in this sample as well. The chain uses TRBV4-1 and TRBJ2-2; 10 nucleotides agree with TRBD2. Germline CDR1 reads MGHRA; CDR2 reads YSYEKL. This CDR3 region has 16 residues. V lost 1 base, J lost 5 bases, and 4 bases stayed unmatched. CDR3 DNA: TGCGCCAGCAGCCAAGTAGCGGGGGGCGGGACCGGGGAGCTGTTTTTT. Translated, it gives CASSQVAGGGTGELFF.

The rearrangement uses TRBV29-1 and TRBJ2-5; TRBD2 agrees at 8 bases. Germline CDR1 SQVTM, CDR2 ANQGSEA. With V trimmed by 6 bases and J by 4 bases, 4 bases remained unmatched. This CDR3 is 12 amino acids long. Written as DNA, the CDR3 is TGCAGCGTCCGGGAGGGGGGAGAGACCCAGTACTTC. Translation: CSVREGGETQYF. Full variable domain (remainder filled in from reference TRBV29-1 and TRBJ2-5): SAVISQKPSRDICQRGTSLTIQCQVDSQVTMMFWYRQQPGQSLTLIATANQGSEATYESGFVIDKFPISRPNLTFSTLTVSNMSPEDSSIYLCSVREGGETQYFGPGTRLLVL.

The chain recombines TRBV30 with TRBJ1-4, with TRBD1 matching 7 bases. V shed 4 bases and J 3 bases; nucleotides not matched to a gene: 5. CDR3 size: 14 residues. The germline gives CDR1 GTSNPN, CDR2 SVGIG (reference sequence). The CDR3 loop is CAWTQGNSNEKLFF. Written as DNA, the CDR3 is TGTGCCTGGACACAGGGGAACTCTAATGAAAAACTGTTTTTT.

The V and J genes are TRBV19 and TRBJ1-1, with TRBD1 identical over 9 bases. The germline V gene encodes CDR1 LNHDA and CDR2 SQIVND (reference sequence). This CDR3 is 15 amino acids long. V trimming: 5 bases; J trimming: 5 bases; junction bases outside the gene matches: 9. The DNA for the CDR3 is TGTGCCAGTAGTGCCCGCCTGACAGGGGGGACTGAAGCTTTCTTT. Amino acids: CASSARLTGGTEAFF.

The chain couples TRBV28 to TRBJ2-2; TRBD2 agrees at 7 bases. Germline V lookup: CDR1 MDHEN, CDR2 SYDVKM. The CDR3 is 15 residues long. V lost 6 bases and J lost 1; bases outside the gene matches: 5. The DNA for the CDR3 is TGTGCCAGCAGGCTAGCGGATAGGAACACCGGGGAGCTGTTTTTT. It encodes CASRLADRNTGELFF.

This chain uses TRBV11-2 with TRBJ2-4, with a tentative D call TRBD2 (5 bases). The CDR3 has 15 residues. Trimming took off 6 bases at V and 0 bases at J, with 12 bases between the two ends. Germline V CDR1 and CDR2: SGHAT, FQNNGV. The CDR3 bases are TGTGCCAGCAGACAATCCCGGGGAGCCAAAAACATTCAGTACTTC. Encoded protein: CASRQSRGAKNIQYF.

V is TRBV30 and J is TRBJ2-7, with TRBD1 matching 11 bases. V dropped 2 bases and J dropped 3; count of bases not matched to a gene: 6. The CDR3 is 15 amino acids. CDR1 is GTSNPN and CDR2 is SVGIG in the germline V gene (reference sequence). The DNA for the CDR3 is TGTGCCTGGAGTCACGGACAGGGGGCGAGCTACGAGCAGTACTTC. Translated, it gives CAWSHGQGASYEQYF.

The sample holds one count of this clone. V and J are TRBV6-1 and TRBJ1-5; 7 nucleotides align to TRBD1. CDR1 is MNHNS and CDR2 is SASEGT in the germline V gene. The length of the CDR3 is 17 residues. The trim removed 2 bases at V and 0 bases at J, leaving 7 bases unmatched. The CDR3 sequence is CASSEQGGSISNQPQHF. CDR3 in DNA: TGTGCCAGCAGTGAACAGGGGGGCTCCATTAGCAATCAGCCCCAGCATTTT.

The rearrangement links TRBV7-9 to TRBJ2-3; the D is unclear. The CDR3 runs to 13 residues. Per the germline V gene, CDR1 is SEHNR and CDR2 is FQNEAQ (reference sequence). Trimming stripped 5 bases from V and 5 bases from J, with 11 bases between. The CDR3 is CASSETGIDTQYF. Here the CDR3 DNA reads TGTGCCAGCAGCGAAACTGGGATAGATACGCAGTATTTT.

The J gene is TRBJ1-6, the V gene TRBV19; possibly TRBD1 for D (5 bases). Trimming took off 5 bases at V and 6 bases at J, with 17 bases between the two ends. This CDR3 comprises 16 residues. The germline gives CDR1 LNHDA, CDR2 SQIVND (reference sequence). The CDR3 region is CASSGDVGLINSPLHF. The CDR3 nucleotides read TGTGCCAGTAGTGGGGACGTGGGCTTAATTAATTCACCCCTCCACTTT. Full variable domain (missing parts from reference TRBV19 and TRBJ1-6): DGGITQSPKYLFRKEGQNVTLSCEQNLNHDAMYWYRQDPGQGLRLIYYSQIVNDFQKGDIAEGYSVSREKKESFPLTVTSAQKNPTAFYLCASSGDVGLINSPLHFGNGTRLTVT.

The rearrangement uses TRBV15 and TRBJ2-1; D remains ambiguous. Trimming removed 3 bases from V and 4 bases from J, with 10 bases in between. Looked up from germline, CDR1 is LNHNV and CDR2 is YYDKDF (reference sequence). This CDR3 contains 14 residues. CDR3 sequence (DNA): TGTGCCACCAGCAGCCGGGCCTCGTACAATGAGCAGTTCTTC. Translating gives CATSSRASYNEQFF.

The chain employs TRBV19 and TRBJ2-7; 7 positions agree with TRBD1. CDR1 is LNHDA and CDR2 is SQIVND in the germline V gene (reference sequence). V lost 5 bases to trimming and J lost 4 bases; unmatched junction nucleotides: 8. The CDR3 totals 14 residues. CDR3 protein: CASSSGTERYEQYF. For the CDR3, the DNA is TGTGCCAGTAGTTCCGGGACAGAGAGGTACGAGCAGTACTTC.

The CDR3 loop reads CASSYIDGSYEQYF. DNA of the CDR3: TGTGCCAGCAGCTACATCGACGGTTCCTACGAGCAGTACTTC. The chain recombines TRBV6-6 with TRBJ2-7; D unresolved. Germline values: CDR1 MNHNY, CDR2 SVGAGI (reference sequence). The CDR3 runs 14 residues. V lost 6 bases and J lost 1, with 13 bases in between.

This chain links TRBV4-1 with TRBJ2-2; D unclear. This CDR3 spans 13 amino acids. V shed 3 bases and J shed 4 bases, with 6 bases lying between them. Per germline, CDR1 MGHRA and CDR2 YSYEKL. The chain's CDR3 is CASSHSTTGELFF. The CDR3 nucleotides are TGCGCCAGCAGCCATTCGACCACCGGGGAGCTGTTTTTT.

The chain carries TRBV2 and TRBJ2-3, with 7 bases fitting TRBD1. V gave up 5 bases and J gave up 4 bases; unmatched junction bases: 3. Germline CDR1 is SNHLY and CDR2 is FYNNEI. This CDR3 has 13 amino acids. The CDR3 DNA is TGTGCCAGCAGTTCCCAGGGGGCAGATACGCAGTATTTT. Amino acid sequence: CASSSQGADTQYF.

This chain uses TRBV5-1 with TRBJ2-1; the match to TRBD2 covers 9 bases. V lost 4 bases to trimming and J lost 6 bases; unmatched junction nucleotides: 14. This CDR3 is built from 17 residues. Germline V gene lookup returns CDR1 SGHRS and CDR2 YFSETQ. CDR3 protein: CASSPGVAGGPINEQFF. The CDR3 DNA reads as TGCGCCAGCAGCCCTGGCGTGGCGGGAGGGCCGATCAATGAGCAGTTCTTC.